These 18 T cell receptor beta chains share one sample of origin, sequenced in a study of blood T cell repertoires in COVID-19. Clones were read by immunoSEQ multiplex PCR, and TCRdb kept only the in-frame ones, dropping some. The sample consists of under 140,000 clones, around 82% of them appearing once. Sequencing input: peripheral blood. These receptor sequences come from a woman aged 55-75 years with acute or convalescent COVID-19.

The CDR3 region has the DNA TGTGCCAGCAGCTTAGGGGCTCTGGGGAACACTGAAGCTTTCTTT. It is translated as CASSLGALGNTEAFF. The chain couples TRBV7-6 to TRBJ1-1; D is undetermined. The CDR3 runs to 15 residues. CDR1 and CDR2 from the germline V gene are SGHVS and FNYEAQ. V was pared by 1 base and J by 1 base, with 10 bases between.

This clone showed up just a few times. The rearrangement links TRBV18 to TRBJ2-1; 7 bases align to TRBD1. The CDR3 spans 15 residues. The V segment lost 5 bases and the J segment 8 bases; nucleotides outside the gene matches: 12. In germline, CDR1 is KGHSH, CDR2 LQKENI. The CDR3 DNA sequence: TGTGCCAGCTCAACCTTCCAAGACAGGGCTGATGAGCAGTTCTTC. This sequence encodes CASSTFQDRADEQFF.

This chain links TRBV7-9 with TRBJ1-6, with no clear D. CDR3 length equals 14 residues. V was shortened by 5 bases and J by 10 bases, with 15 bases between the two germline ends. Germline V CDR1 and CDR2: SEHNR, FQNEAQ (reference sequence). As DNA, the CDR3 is TGTGCCAGCAGCCAAATACCAGGAGGATCACCCCTCCACTTT. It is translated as CASSQIPGGSPLHF.

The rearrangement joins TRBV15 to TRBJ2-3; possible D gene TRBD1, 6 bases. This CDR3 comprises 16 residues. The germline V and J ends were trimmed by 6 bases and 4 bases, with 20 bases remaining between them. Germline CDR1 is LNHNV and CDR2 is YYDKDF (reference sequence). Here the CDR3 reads CATRTTTGIPADTQYF. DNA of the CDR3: TGTGCCACCAGAACCACAACAGGGATTCCGGCAGATACGCAGTATTTT.

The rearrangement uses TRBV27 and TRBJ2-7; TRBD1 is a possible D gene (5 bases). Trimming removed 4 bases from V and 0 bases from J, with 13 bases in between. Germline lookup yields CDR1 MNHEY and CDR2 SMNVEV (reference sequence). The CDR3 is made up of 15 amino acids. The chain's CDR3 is CASSSIQDVSYEQYF. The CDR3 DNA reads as TGTGCCAGCAGTTCTATACAGGACGTCTCCTACGAGCAGTACTTC.

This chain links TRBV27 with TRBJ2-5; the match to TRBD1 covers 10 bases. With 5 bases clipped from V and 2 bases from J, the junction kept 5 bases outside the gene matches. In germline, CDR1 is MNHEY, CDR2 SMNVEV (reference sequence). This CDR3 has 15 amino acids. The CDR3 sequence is CASSDWDRGQETQYF. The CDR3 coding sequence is TGTGCCAGCAGTGACTGGGACAGGGGTCAAGAGACCCAGTACTTC.

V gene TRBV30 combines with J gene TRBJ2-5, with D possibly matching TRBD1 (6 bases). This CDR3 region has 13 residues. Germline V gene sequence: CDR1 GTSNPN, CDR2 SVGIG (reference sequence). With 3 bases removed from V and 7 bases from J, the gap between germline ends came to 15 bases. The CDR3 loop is CAWRLGAGGTQYF. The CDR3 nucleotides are TGTGCCTGGAGACTGGGGGCAGGAGGGACCCAGTACTTC.

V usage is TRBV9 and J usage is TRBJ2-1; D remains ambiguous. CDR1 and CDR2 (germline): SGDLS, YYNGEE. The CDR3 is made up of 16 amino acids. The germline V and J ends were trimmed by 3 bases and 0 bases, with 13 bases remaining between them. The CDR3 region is CASSGTLAASYNEQFF. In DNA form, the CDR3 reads TGTGCCAGCAGCGGAACTTTAGCAGCCTCCTACAATGAGCAGTTCTTC.

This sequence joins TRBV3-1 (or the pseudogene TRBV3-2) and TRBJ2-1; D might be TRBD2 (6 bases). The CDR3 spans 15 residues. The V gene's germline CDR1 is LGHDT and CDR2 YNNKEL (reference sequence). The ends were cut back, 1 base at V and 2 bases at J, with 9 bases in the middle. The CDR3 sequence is CASSQGAGTYNEQFF. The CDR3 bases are TGTGCCAGCAGCCAAGGGGCGGGGACCTACAATGAGCAGTTCTTC.

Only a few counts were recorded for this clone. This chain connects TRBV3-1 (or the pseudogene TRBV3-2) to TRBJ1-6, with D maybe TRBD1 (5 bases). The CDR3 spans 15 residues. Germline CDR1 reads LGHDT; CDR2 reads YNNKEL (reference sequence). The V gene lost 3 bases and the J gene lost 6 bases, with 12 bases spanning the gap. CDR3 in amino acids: CASSHWGEGNSPLHF. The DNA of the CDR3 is TGTGCCAGCAGCCATTGGGGGGAGGGTAATTCACCCCTCCACTTT.

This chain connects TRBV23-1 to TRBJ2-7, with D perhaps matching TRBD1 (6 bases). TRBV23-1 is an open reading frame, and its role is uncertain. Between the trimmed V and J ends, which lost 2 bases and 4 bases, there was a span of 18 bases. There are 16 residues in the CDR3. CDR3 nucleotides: TGCGCCAGCAGTCAAAGGACAGCCGCCTATATATACGAGCAGTACTTC. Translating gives CASSQRTAAYIYEQYF.

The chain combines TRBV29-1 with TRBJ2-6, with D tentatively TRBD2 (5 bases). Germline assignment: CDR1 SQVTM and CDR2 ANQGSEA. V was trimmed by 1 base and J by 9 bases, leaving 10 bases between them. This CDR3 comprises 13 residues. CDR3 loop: CSVEVGSDNVLTF. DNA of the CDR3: TGCAGCGTTGAAGTAGGGAGTGACAACGTCCTGACTTTC. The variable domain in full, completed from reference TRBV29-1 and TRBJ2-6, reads SAVISQKPSRDICQRGTSLTIQCQVDSQVTMMFWYRQQPGQSLTLIATANQGSEATYESGFVIDKFPISRPNLTFSTLTVSNMSPEDSSIYLCSVEVGSDNVLTFGAGSRLTVL.

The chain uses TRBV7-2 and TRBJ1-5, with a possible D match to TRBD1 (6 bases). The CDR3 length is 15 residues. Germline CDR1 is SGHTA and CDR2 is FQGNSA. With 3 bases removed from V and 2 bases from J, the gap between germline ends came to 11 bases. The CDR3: CASSFSQGGNQPQHF. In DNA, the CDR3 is TGTGCCAGCAGCTTTTCACAGGGTGGCAATCAGCCCCAGCATTTT.

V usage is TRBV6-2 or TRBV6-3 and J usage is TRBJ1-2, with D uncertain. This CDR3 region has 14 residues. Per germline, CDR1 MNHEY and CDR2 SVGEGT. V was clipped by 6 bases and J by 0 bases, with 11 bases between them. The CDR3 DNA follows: TGTGCCAGCAGCCCCATTGGAGCTAACTATGGCTACACCTTC. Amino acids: CASSPIGANYGYTF.

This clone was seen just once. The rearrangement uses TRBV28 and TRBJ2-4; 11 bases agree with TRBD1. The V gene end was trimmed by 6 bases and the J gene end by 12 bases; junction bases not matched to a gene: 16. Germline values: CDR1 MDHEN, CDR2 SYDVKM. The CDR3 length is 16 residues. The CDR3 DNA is TGTGCCAGCAGGACGGACAGGGGGCAGACCCCTTTAAGTCAGTACTTC. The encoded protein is CASRTDRGQTPLSQYF.

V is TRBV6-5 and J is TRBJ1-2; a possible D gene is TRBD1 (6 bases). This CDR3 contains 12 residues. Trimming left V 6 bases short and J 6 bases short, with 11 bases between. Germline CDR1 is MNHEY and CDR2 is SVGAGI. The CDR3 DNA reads TGTGCCAGCAGCGCCGACAGGCATGGCTACACCTTC. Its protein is CASSADRHGYTF.

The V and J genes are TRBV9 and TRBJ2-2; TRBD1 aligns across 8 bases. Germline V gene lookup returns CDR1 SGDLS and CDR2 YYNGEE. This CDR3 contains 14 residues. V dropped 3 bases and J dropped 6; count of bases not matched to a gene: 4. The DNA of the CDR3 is TGTGCCAGCAGCGCCCGACAGGGGTCCGGGGAGCTGTTTTTT. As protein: CASSARQGSGELFF.

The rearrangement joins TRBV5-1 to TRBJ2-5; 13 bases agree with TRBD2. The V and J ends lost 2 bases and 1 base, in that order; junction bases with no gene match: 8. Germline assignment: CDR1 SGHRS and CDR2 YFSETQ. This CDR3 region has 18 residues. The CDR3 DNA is TGCGCCAGCAGCTTTATAGGGACTAGCGGGGATACCCAAGAGACCCAGTACTTC. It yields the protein CASSFIGTSGDTQETQYF.